This section outlines one T cell receptor beta chain sequence together with its context. The CDR3 covers 16 residues. V was clipped by 6 bases and J by 7 bases; unmatched bases: 19. Germline assignment: CDR1 SQVTM and CDR2 ANQGSEA. This study enrolled people aged about 18 to 100 from about two dozen US geographic areas. Sequencing was performed with immunoSEQ multiplex PCR; in TCRdb, only in-frame clones are kept and a portion is missing. In the table there are fewer than 300,000 clones, around 90% of which are singletons. This sample was included in a study of blood T cell repertoires in COVID-19. In the study overall: The cDNA or gDNA used as material had been derived from T cells, B-cell-depleted T cells, or PBMCs.

The rearrangement joins TRBV29-1 to TRBJ2-5; 8 bases map to TRBD2. The specimen was PBMCs or T cells enriched from blood (not recorded which). The TCR sequence derives from a woman aged 30 to 39 who had recovered from COVID-19. In nucleotides, the CDR3 is TGCAGCGTCGAGGGCAGCATGGCGGGAGGTCTCCCGACCCAGTACTTC. Translated, it gives CSVEGSMAGGLPTQYF. Filled out from reference TRBV29-1 and TRBJ2-5, the complete variable domain reads SAVISQKPSRDICQRGTSLTIQCQVDSQVTMMFWYRQQPGQSLTLIATANQGSEATYESGFVIDKFPISRPNLTFSTLTVSNMSPEDSSIYLCSVEGSMAGGLPTQYFGPGTRLLVL.